A single sample gave rise to the 32 T cell receptor beta chains below, sequenced in a study of OX40 agonist ivuxolimab in advanced cancers. Libraries were prepared by immunoSEQ multiplex PCR; TCRdb keeps only in-frame clonotypes and omits some of them. This sample yields over 80,000 clones, of which 80% to 95% are seen a single time; 0.43% belongs to the top ten. The sample was CD4+ or CD8+ T cells sorted from blood, taken in a trial of the OX40 agonist ivuxolimab. The source is an adult with an advanced solid tumor such as melanoma, head and neck, liver or kidney cancer.

V is TRBV5-4 and J is TRBJ2-1; 8 bases are shared with TRBD1. Germline V gene lookup returns CDR1 SGHNT and CDR2 YYREEE (reference sequence). The ends lost 3 bases at V and 6 bases at J; junction bases unmatched: 8. The CDR3 has 15 amino acids. The CDR3 DNA sequence: TGTGCCAGCAGCTACGGACAGGGCCCCCTCAATGAGCAGTTCTTC. This encodes CASSYGQGPLNEQFF.

This chain joins TRBV21-1 and TRBJ2-1; the table's D call TRBD2 went unverified against the DNA. TRBV21-1 is classified as a pseudogene. The CDR3 has 16 residues. CDR3 sequence (DNA): TGTGCCAGCAGCAAGGGGCGGACTAGCGGGAAGGATGAGCAGTTCTTC. It encodes CASSKGRTSGKDEQFF.

The chain uses TRBV7-6 and TRBJ2-1, with 8 bases identical to TRBD2. Germline lookup yields CDR1 SGHVS and CDR2 FNYEAQ. The CDR3 has 17 residues. With 5 bases clipped from V and 3 bases from J, the junction kept 12 bases outside the gene matches. The CDR3: CASSRREGSGGYNEQFF. Written as DNA, the CDR3 is TGTGCCAGCAGCCGAAGAGAGGGGAGCGGGGGCTACAATGAGCAGTTCTTC. Based on the CDR3 plus reference TRBV7-6 and TRBJ2-1, the full variable domain is GAGVSQSPRYKVTKRGQDVALRCDPISGHVSLYWYRQALGQGPEFLTYFNYEAQQDKSGLPNDRFSAERPEGSISTLTIQRTEQRDSAMYRCASSRREGSGGYNEQFFGPGTRLTVL.

The chain joins TRBV6-1 to TRBJ1-4; D possibly corresponds to TRBD1 (6 bases). This CDR3 is built from 14 residues. Germline lookup yields CDR1 MNHNS and CDR2 SASEGT. V lost 6 bases and J lost 8, with 16 bases in between. The CDR3 nucleotides read TGTGCCAGCAGAGACTCAGGGGAGGGGGAAAAACTGTTTTTT. Translated, it gives CASRDSGEGEKLFF.

The chain recombines TRBV5-4 with TRBJ2-1; D is ambiguous. This CDR3 is 17 amino acids long. Germline V CDR1 and CDR2: SGHNT, YYREEE (reference sequence). V was shortened by 4 bases and J by 5 bases, with 22 bases between the two germline ends. The CDR3 here is CASSPSISDPSHNEQFF. The CDR3 nucleotides read TGTGCCAGCAGCCCCTCAATATCAGACCCTTCCCACAATGAGCAGTTCTTC. The whole variable domain, remainder taken from reference TRBV5-4 and TRBJ2-1, is ETGVTQSPTHLIKTRGQQVTLRCSSQSGHNTVSWYQQALGQGPQFIFQYYREEENGRGNFPPRFSGLQFPNYSSELNVNALELDDSALYLCASSPSISDPSHNEQFFGPGTRLTVL.

As to this clone: At one end, the junction sequence differs from germline, possibly due to a read error. This chain joins TRBV7-7 and TRBJ2-5, with 9 bases that match TRBD1. The CDR3 is 16 amino acids. Germline CDR1 SSHAT, CDR2 FNYEAQ (reference sequence). Written as DNA, the CDR3 is TGTGCTAGCAGCGCGACTACAGGGGGCCGGACGGAGACCCAGTACTTC. It encodes CASSATTGGRTETQYF.

This clone was detected once. The rearrangement joins TRBV10-3 to TRBJ2-5, with a tentative D call TRBD2 (7 bases). The germline V and J ends were trimmed by 4 bases and 4 bases, with 19 bases remaining between them. The CDR3 loop spans 16 amino acids. Germline V gene sequence: CDR1 ENHRY, CDR2 SYGVKD. CDR3 sequence: CAISGLDSGARETQYF. The CDR3 DNA reads TGTGCCATCAGTGGGCTGGACAGCGGGGCAAGAGAGACCCAGTACTTC.

This clone was counted only a few times. This sequence joins TRBV11-2 and TRBJ1-1; D is undetermined. Trimming removed 1 base from V and 0 bases from J, with 3 bases in between. Germline assignment: CDR1 SGHAT and CDR2 FQNNGV. The CDR3 is 13 amino acids. The CDR3 loop is CASSLVLNTEAFF. The CDR3 DNA reads as TGTGCCAGCAGCTTAGTCCTGAACACTGAAGCTTTCTTT.

This clone was found once. The CDR3 loop is CASSPGGGSSYEQYF. Written as DNA, the CDR3 is TGTGCCAGCAGCCCCGGGGGGGGGAGCTCCTACGAGCAGTACTTC. The V gene is TRBV6-6, the J gene TRBJ2-7; TRBD2 agrees at 8 bases. Germline V CDR1 and CDR2: MNHNY, SVGAGI (reference sequence). J gave up 0 bases and V 6 bases, and 7 bases lay outside the gene matches. This CDR3 is 15 amino acids long.

CDR3 sequence reads: CAIGSGGNTEAFF. In nucleotides, the CDR3 is TGTGCCATCGGGTCGGGCGGGAACACTGAAGCTTTCTTT. The chain employs TRBV10-3 and TRBJ1-1; the D is unclear. This CDR3 region has 13 residues. CDR1 is ENHRY and CDR2 is SYGVKD in the germline V gene. Trimming shortened V by 8 bases and J by 1 base, and 11 bases separated the two germline ends.

The chain uses TRBV19 and TRBJ1-2, with 8 nucleotides matching TRBD1. The germline V gene encodes CDR1 LNHDA and CDR2 SQIVND (reference sequence). The CDR3 covers 15 residues. V gave up 4 bases and J gave up 7 bases; unmatched junction bases: 11. The CDR3 coding sequence is TGTGCCAGTAGTACCCTACGACAGGGGAAGATTGGCTACACCTTC. Encoded protein: CASSTLRQGKIGYTF.

The chain recombines TRBV7-2 with TRBJ2-5; tentatively, D is TRBD1 (6 bases). The J call may be incorrect, as the DNA end agrees better with TRBJ2-7. CDR1 is SGHTA, CDR2 FQGNSA, per germline. This CDR3 spans 14 amino acids. The CDR3 nucleotides are TGTGCCAGCAGCTTTACTTCAGGGGACTACGAGCAGTACTTC. It is translated as CASSFTSGDYEQYF.

This clone was counted only a few times. J is TRBJ1-2 and V is TRBV7-6, with unresolved D. Deletions cut 5 bases from V and 2 bases from J, with 21 bases between. Germline V lookup: CDR1 SGHVS, CDR2 FNYEAQ. The CDR3 runs 17 residues. CDR3 DNA sequence: TGTGCCAGCAGCCCACTAAACCCGGGTCGCGGAAACTATGGCTACACCTTC. Translation: CASSPLNPGRGNYGYTF.

V usage is TRBV7-6 and J usage is TRBJ2-1, with D perhaps matching TRBD1 (7 bases). The CDR3 is 15 amino acids. V dropped 1 base and J dropped 4 bases, with 11 bases sitting between them. Germline V lookup: CDR1 SGHVS, CDR2 FNYEAQ. CDR3 nucleotide sequence: TGTGCCAGCAGCTTAGGGCCAGGGGGGTACAATGAGCAGTTCTTC. Amino acids: CASSLGPGGYNEQFF.

The chain uses TRBV2 and TRBJ2-5; 8 bases are shared with TRBD2. J gave up 2 bases and V 6 bases, and 5 bases lay outside the gene matches. The CDR3 extends over 14 amino acids. CDR1 and CDR2 (germline): SNHLY, FYNNEI. The CDR3 protein is CASRETSGQETQYF. CDR3 in DNA: TGTGCCAGCAGGGAAACTAGCGGACAAGAGACCCAGTACTTC.

CDR3 nucleotide sequence: TGCAGCGTTGATTCCGACCCCCCGATCGAGGCTATCGAAAAACTGTTTTTT. Protein product: CSVDSDPPIEAIEKLFF. The chain employs TRBV29-1 and TRBJ1-4; no reliable D call. Germline loops: CDR1 SQVTM, CDR2 ANQGSEA. CDR3 length: 17 residues. V lost 3 bases, J lost 8 bases, and 25 bases lay in between.

The chain combines TRBV30 with TRBJ2-5, with D perhaps given as TRBD1 or TRBD2 (5 bases each). CDR3 length: 13 residues. The germline V and J ends were trimmed by 2 bases and 2 bases, with 9 bases remaining between them. Germline lookup yields CDR1 GTSNPN and CDR2 SVGIG (reference sequence). In nucleotides, the CDR3 is TGTGCCTGGAGTCGAGGGGCTCAAGAGACCCAGTACTTC. Protein sequence: CAWSRGAQETQYF.

This clone has just a few counts. The gene calls are TRBV11-3 and TRBJ2-7, with 7 bases lining up with TRBD1. CDR3 length equals 14 residues. The V gene's germline CDR1 is SGHNT and CDR2 YENEEA. Trimming took 5 bases from V and 6 from J; bases not matched to a gene: 10. CDR3 coding DNA: TGTGCCAGCAGCCCTCGGACAGGCACGGGCGAGCAGTACTTC. Its translation: CASSPRTGTGEQYF.

The gene calls are TRBV6-1 and TRBJ2-4; the D gene is possibly TRBD1 (6 bases). Germline V gene lookup returns CDR1 MNHNS and CDR2 SASEGT. V was cut by 2 bases and J by 6 bases, with 11 bases left in between. The CDR3 extends over 14 amino acids. For the CDR3, the DNA is TGTGCCAGCAGTGAATGGGGGCCTTCAAACATTCAGTACTTC. Protein product: CASSEWGPSNIQYF.

V and J are TRBV6-1 and TRBJ1-1, with 7 bases fitting TRBD1. CDR3 length equals 12 residues. Germline loops: CDR1 MNHNS, CDR2 SASEGT. The J segment lost 6 bases and the V segment lost 4 bases, leaving 2 bases of the junction unmatched. The CDR3: CASSAQGSEAFF. CDR3 sequence (DNA): TGTGCCAGCAGTGCACAGGGGTCTGAAGCTTTCTTT.

V gene TRBV9 combines with J gene TRBJ1-2; D gene unclear. Trimming took off 0 bases at V and 7 bases at J, with 16 bases between the two ends. Germline V gives CDR1 SGDLS, CDR2 YYNGEE. CDR3 size: 15 residues. CDR3 sequence reads: CASSVEGGGPRGYTF. CDR3 coding DNA: TGTGCCAGCAGCGTAGAGGGAGGCGGCCCGCGTGGCTACACCTTC.

In this sample, this clone turned up once. V is TRBV7-2 and J is TRBJ1-2; TRBD1 is a possible D gene (6 bases). V lost 5 bases and J lost 3, with 10 bases in between. This CDR3 comprises 13 residues. Germline lookup yields CDR1 SGHTA and CDR2 FQGNSA. CDR3 amino acids: CASSPGQYYGYTF. DNA for the CDR3: TGTGCCAGCAGCCCCGGACAGTACTATGGCTACACCTTC.

This rearrangement joins TRBV28 to TRBJ2-7; no definite D call. The V end lost 5 bases, the J end lost 2 bases, and 13 bases lay between the germline ends. There are 14 residues in the CDR3. Germline-derived CDR1 and CDR2 are MDHEN and SYDVKM. The CDR3 here is CASSPIIRAYEQYF. The CDR3, as DNA: TGTGCCAGCAGTCCAATAATAAGGGCCTACGAGCAGTACTTC. Based on the CDR3 plus reference TRBV28 and TRBJ2-7, the full variable domain is DVKVTQSSRYLVKRTGEKVFLECVQDMDHENMFWYRQDPGLGLRLIYFSYDVKMKEKGDIPEGYSVSREKKERFSLILESASTNQTSMYLCASSPIIRAYEQYFGPGTRLTVT.

The V call is TRBV7-2, the J call TRBJ1-1; D ambiguous. CDR3 length: 14 residues. Looked up from germline, CDR1 is SGHTA and CDR2 is FQGNSA. V lost 2 bases, J lost 3 bases, and 10 bases lay in between. The CDR3: CASSLSGGDTEAFF. The CDR3 DNA follows: TGTGCCAGCAGCTTATCGGGCGGTGACACTGAAGCTTTCTTT.

The V gene is TRBV30, the J gene TRBJ1-2, with D unresolved. The CDR3 covers 12 residues. Germline lookup yields CDR1 GTSNPN and CDR2 SVGIG (reference sequence). Trimming pared 2 bases from V and 3 bases from J, leaving 7 bases between. The CDR3 protein is CAWSPGDYGYTF. The CDR3 DNA follows: TGTGCCTGGAGTCCCGGGGACTATGGCTACACCTTC.

J is TRBJ2-7 and V is TRBV5-1; possibly TRBD1 for D (5 bases). V shed 0 bases and J shed 5 bases, with 15 bases lying between them. CDR1 SGHRS and CDR2 YFSETQ come from the germline V gene. This CDR3 contains 15 residues. The CDR3 reads CASSLGQGRRDEQYF. Here the CDR3 DNA reads TGCGCCAGCAGCTTGGGCCAGGGCCGACGCGACGAGCAGTACTTC.

This chain links TRBV19 with TRBJ1-2; D is ambiguous. There are 15 residues in the CDR3. V lost 2 bases, J lost 3 bases, and 13 bases lay in between. Germline loops: CDR1 LNHDA, CDR2 SQIVND (reference sequence). The CDR3 DNA sequence: TGTGCCAGTAGTATATTTACCGGGGTCGACTATGGCTACACCTTC. It encodes CASSIFTGVDYGYTF.

The chain employs TRBV11-3 and TRBJ1-1; D might be TRBD1 (5 bases). The CDR3 covers 15 residues. Germline lookup yields CDR1 SGHNT and CDR2 YENEEA. Trimming took 5 bases from V and 2 from J, leaving 15 bases between them. The CDR3 is CASSPWGNSNTEAFF. CDR3 DNA: TGTGCCAGCAGCCCCTGGGGCAACTCAAACACTGAAGCTTTCTTT.

This chain connects TRBV28 to TRBJ2-2, with TRBD1 matching over 7 bases. Germline CDR1 is MDHEN and CDR2 is SYDVKM. The CDR3 has 13 residues. The junction had 4 bases not matched to a gene; V was cut back by 4 bases and J by 8 bases. CDR3 sequence reads: CASSSPGQGELFF. In DNA form, the CDR3 reads TGTGCCAGCAGTTCGCCGGGACAGGGGGAGCTGTTTTTT.

This rearrangement joins TRBV6-5 to TRBJ1-2; a weak D match, TRBD1 (6 bases). This CDR3 comprises 13 residues. Germline CDR1 and CDR2: MNHEY and SVGAGI. Trimming removed 6 bases from V and 4 bases from J, with 12 bases in between. In DNA form, the CDR3 reads TGTGCCAGCAGCCTCGGGACATTCTATGGCTACACCTTC. This codes for CASSLGTFYGYTF.

CDR3 protein: CATKSGGAVQETQYF. CDR3 nucleotide sequence: TGTGCCACCAAGAGCGGCGGGGCGGTACAAGAGACCCAGTACTTC. This rearrangement joins TRBV6-4 to TRBJ2-5; a possible D gene is TRBD2 (6 bases). V was cut by 10 bases and J by 2 bases, with 20 bases left in between. In germline, CDR1 is MRHNA, CDR2 SNTAGT. The CDR3 is 15 residues long.

This sequence joins TRBV5-1 and TRBJ2-5, with 11 bases aligning to TRBD2. The CDR3 has 16 amino acids. V shed 0 bases, J shed 5 bases, and the junction held 6 bases outside the gene matches. Germline V gene sequence: CDR1 SGHRS, CDR2 YFSETQ. CDR3 sequence reads: CASSLDSGGAWETQYF. The CDR3 bases are TGCGCCAGCAGCTTGGATAGCGGGGGGGCCTGGGAGACCCAGTACTTC.